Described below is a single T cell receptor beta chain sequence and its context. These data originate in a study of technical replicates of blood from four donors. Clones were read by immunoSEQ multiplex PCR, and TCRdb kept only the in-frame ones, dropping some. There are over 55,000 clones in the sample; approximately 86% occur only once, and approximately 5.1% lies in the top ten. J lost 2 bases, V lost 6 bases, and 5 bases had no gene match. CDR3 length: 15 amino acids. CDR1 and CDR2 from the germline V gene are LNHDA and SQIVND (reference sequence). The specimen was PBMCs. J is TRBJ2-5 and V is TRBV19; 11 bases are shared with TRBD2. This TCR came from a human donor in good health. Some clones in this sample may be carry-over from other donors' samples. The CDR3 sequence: CASSTSGGGQETQYF. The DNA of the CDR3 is TGTGCCAGTAGCACTAGCGGGGGAGGGCAAGAGACCCAGTACTTC.